The T cell receptor (beta chain) under discussion was sequenced for a study of quantifying T cell responses using KT2 cells. Turning to the study itself: cDNA was made from DNase-treated RNA using alpha and beta constant primers.

A single-stranded UMI oligo with SP2 sequence was ligated to cDNA 3' ends. The first PCR ran approximately 4 cycles with an equimolar RC1.1 and RC1.2 beta primer mix. TCRdb reanalysed the UMI-ligation and nested PCR reads using MiXCR and keeps one entry per CDR3 protein. The table shows some 34,000 distinct CDR3 sequences, with under 13% occurring only once. Overall study findings and caveats: The number of KT2 alpha and beta sequences was a linear function of input KT2 cells.

V shed 6 bases and J shed 1 base, with 9 bases lying between them. Looked up from germline, CDR1 is SEHNR and CDR2 is FQNEAQ (reference sequence). The CDR3 runs 14 residues. Of note for this clonotype: What it binds is unknown.

Material for sequencing was PBMCs spiked with cells of the T cell clone KT2. The clonotype comes from a human donor. The rearrangement joins TRBV7-9 to TRBJ2-2; no firm D call. Here the CDR3 reads CASSLAENTGELFF. CDR3 coding DNA: TGTGCCAGCAGTCTTGCGGAGAACACCGGGGAGCTGTTTTTT.